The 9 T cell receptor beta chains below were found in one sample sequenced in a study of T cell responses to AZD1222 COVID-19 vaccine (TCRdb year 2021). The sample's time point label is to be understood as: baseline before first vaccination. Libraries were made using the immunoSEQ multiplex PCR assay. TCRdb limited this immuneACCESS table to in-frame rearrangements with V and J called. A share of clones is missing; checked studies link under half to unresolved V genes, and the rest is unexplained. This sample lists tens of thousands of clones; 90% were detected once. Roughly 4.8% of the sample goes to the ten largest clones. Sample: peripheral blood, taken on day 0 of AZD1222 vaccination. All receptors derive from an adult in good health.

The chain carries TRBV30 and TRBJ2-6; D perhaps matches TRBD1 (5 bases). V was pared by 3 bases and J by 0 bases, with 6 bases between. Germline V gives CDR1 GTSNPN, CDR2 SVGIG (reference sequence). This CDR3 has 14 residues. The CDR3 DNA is TGTGCCTGGAGAAGGGGCTCTGGGGCCAACGTCCTGACTTTC. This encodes CAWRRGSGANVLTF. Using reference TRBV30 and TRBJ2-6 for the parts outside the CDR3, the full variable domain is SQTIHQWPATLVQPVGSPLSLECTVEGTSNPNLYWYRQAAGRGLQLLFYSVGIGQISSEVPQNLSASRPQDRQFILSSKKLLLSDSGFYLCAWRRGSGANVLTFGAGSRLTVL.

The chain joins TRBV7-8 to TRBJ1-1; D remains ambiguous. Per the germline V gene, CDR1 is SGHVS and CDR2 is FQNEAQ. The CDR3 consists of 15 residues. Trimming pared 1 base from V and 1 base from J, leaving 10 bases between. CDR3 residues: CASSLEARSNTEAFF. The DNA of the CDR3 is TGTGCCAGCAGCTTAGAAGCACGTTCGAACACTGAAGCTTTCTTT.

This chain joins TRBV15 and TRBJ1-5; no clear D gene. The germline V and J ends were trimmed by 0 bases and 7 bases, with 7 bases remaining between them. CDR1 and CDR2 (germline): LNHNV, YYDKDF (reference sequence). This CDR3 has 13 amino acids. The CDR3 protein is CATSRDKIQPQHF. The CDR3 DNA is TGTGCCACCAGCAGAGATAAGATCCAGCCCCAGCATTTT.

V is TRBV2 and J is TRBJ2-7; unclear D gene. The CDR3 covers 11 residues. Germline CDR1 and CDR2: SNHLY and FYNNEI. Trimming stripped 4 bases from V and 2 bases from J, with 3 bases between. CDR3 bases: TGTGCCAGCAGTGGGACCTACGAGCAGTACTTC. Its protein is CASSGTYEQYF.

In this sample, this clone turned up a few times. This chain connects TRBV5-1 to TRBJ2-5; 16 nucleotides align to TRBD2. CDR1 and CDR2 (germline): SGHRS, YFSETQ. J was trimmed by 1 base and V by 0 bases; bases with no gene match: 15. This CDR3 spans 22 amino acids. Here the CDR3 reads CASSLGPQTPGTSGGAQETQYF. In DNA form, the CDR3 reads TGCGCCAGCAGCTTGGGGCCGCAAACCCCTGGGACTAGCGGGGGGGCCCAAGAGACCCAGTACTTC.

CDR3 sequence reads: CASRNRRQETQYF. The CDR3 DNA follows: TGTGCCAGCAGAAACAGGCGCCAAGAGACCCAGTACTTC. This chain connects TRBV2 to TRBJ2-5, with D tentatively TRBD1 (5 bases). V gave up 6 bases and J gave up 1 base, with 9 bases separating them. Germline V gene data show CDR1 as SNHLY and CDR2 as FYNNEI. The CDR3 covers 13 residues. The whole variable domain, filled in from reference TRBV2 and TRBJ2-5, reads EPEVTQTPSHQVTQMGQEVILRCVPISNHLYFYWYRQILGQKVEFLVSFYNNEISEKSEIFDDQFSVERPDGSNFTLKIRSTKLEDSAMYFCASRNRRQETQYFGPGTRLLVL.

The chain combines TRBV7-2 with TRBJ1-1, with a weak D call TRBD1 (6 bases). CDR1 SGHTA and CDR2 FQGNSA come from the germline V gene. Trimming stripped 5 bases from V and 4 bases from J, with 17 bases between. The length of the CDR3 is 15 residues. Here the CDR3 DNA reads TGTGCCAGCAGCATAAAACAGGGCGGTGGCACTGAAGCTTTCTTT. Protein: CASSIKQGGGTEAFF.

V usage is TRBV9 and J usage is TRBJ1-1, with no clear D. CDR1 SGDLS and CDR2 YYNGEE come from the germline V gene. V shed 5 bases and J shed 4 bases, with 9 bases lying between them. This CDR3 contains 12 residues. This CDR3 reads CASSGIGTEAFF. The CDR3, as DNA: TGTGCCAGCAGTGGAATCGGCACTGAAGCTTTCTTT.

The DNA for the CDR3 is TGTGCCAGCAGCTTGGGAGGTTTCGCAGATACGCAGTATTTT. Protein sequence: CASSLGGFADTQYF. The rearrangement joins TRBV5-8 to TRBJ2-3; D uncertain. Trimming shortened V by 0 bases and J by 4 bases, and 9 bases separated the two germline ends. The CDR3 has 14 residues. Germline V CDR1 and CDR2: SGHTS, YDEGEE.